The subject of this entry is one T cell receptor (beta chain). Its antigen is unknown. This CDR3 is built from 17 residues. Deletions cut 4 bases from V and 1 base from J, with 21 bases between. Looked up from germline, CDR1 is DFQATT and CDR2 is SNEGSKA (reference sequence). The sample belongs to a study of CD8 T cells in ankylosing spondylitis. Researchers built TCR beta libraries using quantitative 5'-RACE with molecular barcodes. Using its own MiXCR run on the 5' RACE reads, TCRdb lists one record per CDR3 protein. There are roughly 370,000 distinct CDR3 sequences in the sample; 20% to 25% occur only once, and approximately 15% lies in the top ten. Study observations and caveats: The authors reported significant enrichment of disease-linked clones in matched ankylosing spondylitis synovial fluid. Characteristic, it appeared, of ankylosing spondylitis blood was a TCR beta motif of fewer than 10 highly homologous variants.

The rearrangement uses TRBV20-1 and TRBJ2-3; D may be TRBD2 (6 bases). The sequence was obtained from a male donor with ankylosing spondylitis. Sequences were obtained from blood, either unsorted or a sorted T cell fraction (not recorded which). This CDR3 reads CSATDAGSPGGTDTQYF. CDR3 coding DNA: TGCAGTGCTACCGACGCCGGGAGCCCAGGAGGCACAGATACGCAGTATTTT.